The 32 T cell receptor beta chains listed next were all sequenced from one sample in a study of control samples from healthy donors and cancer patients. Sequencing used immunoSEQ multiplex PCR; TCRdb keeps in-frame clones, though not all of them. The sample consists of approximately 90,000 clones, less than 85% of them appearing once. The sequenced sample consisted of PBMCs. The origin of the receptors is an older man with lung cancer.

This clone was detected only once. This chain uses TRBV24-1 with TRBJ2-1, with D unclear. The germline gives CDR1 KGHDR, CDR2 SFDVKD. This CDR3 comprises 14 residues. The germline V and J ends were trimmed by 4 bases and 2 bases, with 8 bases remaining between them. This CDR3 is CATSDPPAYNEQFF. CDR3 DNA: TGTGCCACCAGTGACCCACCCGCCTACAATGAGCAGTTCTTC.

The chain uses TRBV19 and TRBJ2-2; TRBD2 matches at 8 bases. CDR1 LNHDA and CDR2 SQIVND come from the germline V gene (reference sequence). V shed 6 bases, J shed 5 bases, and the junction held 8 bases outside the gene matches. The CDR3 spans 15 residues. CDR3 DNA: TGTGCCAGTAGGGGCCGGGAGGGGCGAACCGGGGAGCTGTTTTTT. This translates into CASRGREGRTGELFF. Combining the CDR3 with reference TRBV19 and TRBJ2-2 gives the whole variable domain DGGITQSPKYLFRKEGQNVTLSCEQNLNHDAMYWYRQDPGQGLRLIYYSQIVNDFQKGDIAEGYSVSREKKESFPLTVTSAQKNPTAFYLCASRGREGRTGELFFGEGSRLTVL.

The rearrangement joins TRBV24-1 to TRBJ2-1; D is undetermined. Germline CDR1 and CDR2: KGHDR and SFDVKD. The CDR3 contains 12 residues. Trimming shortened V by 4 bases and J by 4 bases, and 4 bases separated the two germline ends. The CDR3 reads CATSDRYNEQFF. DNA of the CDR3: TGTGCCACCAGTGACAGATACAATGAGCAGTTCTTC.

The CDR3 reads CASSYSSGGAYNEQFF. For the CDR3, the DNA is TGTGCCAGCAGTTACTCATCAGGGGGCGCCTACAATGAGCAGTTCTTC. The J gene is TRBJ2-1, the V gene TRBV6-5; 8 bases agree with TRBD1. This CDR3 is 16 amino acids long. The V gene's germline CDR1 is MNHEY and CDR2 SVGAGI. With 0 bases clipped from V and 2 bases from J, the junction kept 3 bases outside the gene matches.

CDR3 nucleotide sequence: TGTGCCAGCAGTTACTCTGGGACTAGTAATCAGCCCCAGCATTTT. It yields the protein CASSYSGTSNQPQHF. This rearrangement joins TRBV6-2 or TRBV6-3 to TRBJ1-5, with a tentative D call TRBD1 (5 bases). This CDR3 is 15 amino acids long. The germline V gene encodes CDR1 MNHEY and CDR2 SVGEGT. Deletions cut 0 bases from V and 4 bases from J, with 10 bases between.

The chain joins TRBV7-6 to TRBJ1-3, with unresolved D. CDR1 SGHVS and CDR2 FNYEAQ come from the germline V gene. The V and J ends lost 5 bases and 0 bases respectively, with 11 bases between them. The CDR3 is 15 residues long. DNA for the CDR3: TGTGCCAGCAGCCCCACGTTGGCCTCTGGAAACACCATATATTTT. Protein sequence: CASSPTLASGNTIYF.

The rearrangement links TRBV18 to TRBJ1-2; D perhaps matches TRBD1 (5 bases). Trimming cost V 3 bases and J 7 bases, with 18 bases left between them. The CDR3 extends over 15 amino acids. Germline V CDR1 and CDR2: KGHSH, LQKENI. The CDR3 DNA reads as TGTGCCAGCTCACCGGGACCCCGGCTCACGGGTGGCTACACCTTC. Protein product: CASSPGPRLTGGYTF.

This sequence joins TRBV4-1 and TRBJ1-2; D possibly corresponds to TRBD1 (6 bases). Germline assignment: CDR1 MGHRA and CDR2 YSYEKL. The ends were cut back, 1 base at V and 2 bases at J, with 14 bases in the middle. The CDR3 sequence is 16 residues long. Here the CDR3 DNA reads TGCGCCAGCAGCCAAGCCCCTTCACAGGGAAACTATGGCTACACCTTC. It specifies CASSQAPSQGNYGYTF.

The V gene is TRBV20-1, the J gene TRBJ2-5, with unresolved D. The germline V gene has CDR1 DFQATT and CDR2 SNEGSKA (reference sequence). There are 11 residues in the CDR3. Trimming cost V 1 base and J 3 bases, with 3 bases left between them. The CDR3 DNA follows: TGCAGTGCTAGAGGGAAAGAGACCCAGTACTTC. This translates into CSARGKETQYF.

The chain is built from TRBV2 and TRBJ2-1, with 11 bases that match TRBD2. Germline-derived CDR1 and CDR2 are SNHLY and FYNNEI. The CDR3 extends over 15 amino acids. Trimming took 2 bases from V and 12 from J; bases not matched to a gene: 9. The CDR3 region is CASSEKTSGVFRQFF. Written as DNA, the CDR3 is TGTGCCAGCAGTGAAAAGACTAGCGGGGTCTTCCGGCAGTTCTTC.

This clone occurred a few times. This chain joins TRBV6-5 and TRBJ1-5; possibly TRBD1 for D (6 bases). V was shortened by 2 bases and J by 6 bases, with 14 bases between the two germline ends. From germline, CDR1 is MNHEY and CDR2 SVGAGI. CDR3 length: 15 amino acids. CDR3: CASSYRAGATQPQHF. The CDR3 DNA is TGTGCCAGCAGTTACAGGGCAGGGGCCACTCAGCCCCAGCATTTT.

This chain joins TRBV28 and TRBJ2-7; 9 bases fit TRBD1. The CDR3 extends over 13 amino acids. The junction had 7 bases not matched to a gene; V was cut back by 9 bases and J by 4 bases. The germline V gene encodes CDR1 MDHEN and CDR2 SYDVKM. The CDR3 region is CARRDRERYEQYF. Written as DNA, the CDR3 is TGTGCCAGACGGGACAGGGAACGGTACGAGCAGTACTTC.

The chain couples TRBV7-2 to TRBJ2-3; 10 nucleotides match TRBD2. This CDR3 region has 16 residues. Per the germline V gene, CDR1 is SGHTA and CDR2 is FQGNSA. The V gene end was trimmed by 5 bases and the J gene end by 7 bases; junction bases not matched to a gene: 12. The CDR3 nucleotides are TGTGCCAGCAGCCAGCGAGCGGGGGGGCCCGAAAATACGCAGTATTTT. Residues: CASSQRAGGPENTQYF.

A few counts support this clone. This chain uses TRBV7-2 with TRBJ1-1, with a weak D call TRBD1 (6 bases). With 2 bases removed from V and 7 bases from J, the gap between germline ends came to 14 bases. This CDR3 spans 14 amino acids. Germline V gene sequence: CDR1 SGHTA, CDR2 FQGNSA. The CDR3 DNA sequence: TGTGCCAGCAGCTTAAGGCAGGGGCGGAATGAAGCTTTCTTT. Protein product: CASSLRQGRNEAFF.

V and J are TRBV7-9 and TRBJ2-2; D is uncertain. This CDR3 comprises 13 residues. In germline, CDR1 is SEHNR, CDR2 FQNEAQ (reference sequence). V dropped 7 bases and J dropped 5 bases, with 11 bases sitting between them. CDR3 in DNA: TGTGCCAGCACCCCCTGGTCTACCGGGGAGCTGTTTTTT. Amino acid sequence: CASTPWSTGELFF.

V gene TRBV25-1 combines with J gene TRBJ2-7, with D uncertain. Germline V lookup: CDR1 MGHDK, CDR2 SYGVNS. Trimming took 1 base from V and 2 from J, leaving 9 bases between them. The CDR3 sequence is 14 residues long. CDR3 in DNA: TGTGCCAGCAGTGAATGGCAGAACGCCTACGAGCAGTACTTC. Its translation: CASSEWQNAYEQYF.

The chain uses TRBV11-2 and TRBJ1-3; D ambiguous. The germline V and J ends were trimmed by 5 bases and 0 bases, with 8 bases remaining between them. Per the germline V gene, CDR1 is SGHAT and CDR2 is FQNNGV. The CDR3 totals 14 residues. CDR3 nucleotide sequence: TGTGCCAGCAGCCCCACCGTCTCTGGAAACACCATATATTTT. Translating gives CASSPTVSGNTIYF.

The chain is built from TRBV5-1 and TRBJ1-5; tentative D call: TRBD1 (6 bases). CDR1 and CDR2 (germline): SGHRS, YFSETQ. V shed 4 bases and J shed 4 bases, with 15 bases lying between them. The CDR3 spans 15 residues. CDR3 residues: CASSATGTTNQPQHF. Written as DNA, the CDR3 is TGCGCCAGCAGCGCAACCGGGACAACAAATCAGCCCCAGCATTTT.

The rearrangement uses TRBV30 and TRBJ1-5; D possibly corresponds to TRBD1 (5 bases). Trimming left V 5 bases short and J 0 bases short, with 11 bases between. The CDR3 spans 14 residues. Germline CDR1 GTSNPN, CDR2 SVGIG (reference sequence). The CDR3 spells CAWQGSNSNQPQHF. CDR3 DNA: TGTGCCTGGCAGGGATCGAATAGCAATCAGCCCCAGCATTTT.

CDR3 in DNA: TGTGCCAGCAGCTCATCAGCGGGGGCCGGCAACGAGCAGTACTTC. Translation gives CASSSSAGAGNEQYF. The chain recombines TRBV7-9 with TRBJ2-7, with 8 bases that match TRBD2. This CDR3 spans 15 amino acids. CDR1 SEHNR and CDR2 FQNEAQ come from the germline V gene (reference sequence). The ends lost 4 bases at V and 5 bases at J; junction bases unmatched: 10.

This clone appeared a single time. The V call is TRBV3-1 (or the pseudogene TRBV3-2), the J call TRBJ1-3; the D gene is possibly TRBD1 (5 bases). V was cut by 4 bases and J by 4 bases, with 17 bases left in between. The CDR3 totals 16 residues. Per germline, CDR1 LGHDT and CDR2 YNNKEL (reference sequence). CDR3 protein: CASSPWDRGLGNTIYF. The CDR3 DNA is TGTGCCAGCAGCCCCTGGGACCGGGGATTAGGAAACACCATATATTTT.

V gene TRBV27 combines with J gene TRBJ1-5; 8 bases line up with TRBD1. V lost 3 bases to trimming and J lost 4 bases; unmatched junction nucleotides: 11. CDR3 length: 17 residues. Germline-derived CDR1 and CDR2 are MNHEY and SMNVEV (reference sequence). CDR3 protein: CASSFRDRLIANQPQHF. The CDR3 DNA follows: TGTGCCAGCAGTTTCCGGGACAGGCTAATAGCGAATCAGCCCCAGCATTTT.

The chain joins TRBV9 to TRBJ2-7; 9 nucleotides align to TRBD1. Per germline, CDR1 SGDLS and CDR2 YYNGEE. CDR3 length equals 15 residues. V dropped 3 bases and J dropped 3; count of bases not matched to a gene: 7. The CDR3 DNA sequence: TGTGCCAGCAGCGCCGATGGACAGGGGAACTACGAGCAGTACTTC. It encodes CASSADGQGNYEQYF.

The CDR3 loop reads CASSRDYEQYF. CDR3 sequence (DNA): TGTGCCAGCAGCCGCGATTACGAGCAGTACTTC. The chain couples TRBV3-1 (or the pseudogene TRBV3-2) to TRBJ2-7; D gene ambiguous. The CDR3 runs to 11 residues. The V and J ends lost 4 bases and 4 bases respectively, with 5 bases between them. From germline, CDR1 is LGHDT and CDR2 YNNKEL (reference sequence).

The chain recombines TRBV5-1 with TRBJ1-1, with TRBD1 identical over 9 bases. The junction had 8 bases not matched to a gene; V was cut back by 4 bases and J by 1 base. Germline V lookup: CDR1 SGHRS, CDR2 YFSETQ. This CDR3 has 16 residues. In DNA form, the CDR3 reads TGCGCCAGCAGCCCCGGGACAGGGAACGCGAACACTGAAGCTTTCTTT. It translates to CASSPGTGNANTEAFF.

The genes are TRBV5-1 and TRBJ2-3; D perhaps matches TRBD1 (5 bases). V dropped 5 bases and J dropped 0 bases, with 13 bases sitting between them. The CDR3 runs to 15 residues. Per germline, CDR1 SGHRS and CDR2 YFSETQ. The DNA for the CDR3 is TGCGCCAGCAGTCGACAGAGTACTAGCACAGATACGCAGTATTTT. Translated, it gives CASSRQSTSTDTQYF.

The chain joins TRBV30 to TRBJ1-2; 8 bases are a match to TRBD1. The CDR3 totals 13 residues. Looked up from germline, CDR1 is GTSNPN and CDR2 is SVGIG (reference sequence). V lost 0 bases and J lost 7; bases outside the gene matches: 4. Here the CDR3 reads CAWSVSGGFGYTF. The CDR3 DNA reads TGTGCCTGGAGTGTATCAGGGGGCTTTGGCTACACCTTC.

V usage is TRBV5-1 and J usage is TRBJ2-1; D remains unclear. With 0 bases removed from V and 5 bases from J, the gap between germline ends came to 15 bases. The CDR3 spans 16 residues. CDR1 and CDR2 (germline): SGHRS, YFSETQ. As DNA, the CDR3 is TGCGCCAGCAGCTTGGCCGGGCTTCCCGTGGACAATGAGCAGTTCTTC. It translates to CASSLAGLPVDNEQFF.

This clone appeared a few times. The gene calls are TRBV12-5 and TRBJ2-7, with 8 bases that match TRBD1. Unmatched junction bases numbered 7, after V lost 1 base and J lost 5 bases. The CDR3 length is 15 residues. Germline V gene data show CDR1 as LGHNT and CDR2 as FRNRAP. The CDR3 nucleotides read TGTGCTAGTGGTTTGGGACAGGGGAGAGGGCACGAGCAGTACTTC. This gives the protein CASGLGQGRGHEQYF.

The chain carries TRBV24-1 and TRBJ1-3, with D possibly being TRBD1 (5 bases). V dropped 5 bases and J dropped 4 bases, with 14 bases sitting between them. Germline loops: CDR1 KGHDR, CDR2 SFDVKD. This CDR3 has 15 amino acids. The CDR3 protein is CATSGSGTRGNTIYF. For the CDR3, the DNA is TGTGCCACCAGTGGGTCAGGGACGAGGGGAAACACCATATATTTT.

The chain carries TRBV27 and TRBJ1-4, with TRBD1 as a possible D gene (5 bases). Germline lookup yields CDR1 MNHEY and CDR2 SMNVEV (reference sequence). The ends were cut back, 8 bases at V and 0 bases at J, with 16 bases in the middle. The CDR3 totals 16 residues. In DNA, the CDR3 is TGTGCCAGCCGAACCGGGACCAGGGCAACTAATGAAAAACTGTTTTTT. This sequence encodes CASRTGTRATNEKLFF.

The gene calls are TRBV6-1 and TRBJ2-3; D may be TRBD2 (7 bases). Germline loops: CDR1 MNHNS, CDR2 SASEGT. The CDR3 loop spans 14 amino acids. The germline V and J ends were trimmed by 3 bases and 5 bases, with 12 bases remaining between them. The CDR3 protein is CASSDWGGVDTQYF. The CDR3 DNA is TGTGCCAGCAGTGATTGGGGGGGCGTAGATACGCAGTATTTT.